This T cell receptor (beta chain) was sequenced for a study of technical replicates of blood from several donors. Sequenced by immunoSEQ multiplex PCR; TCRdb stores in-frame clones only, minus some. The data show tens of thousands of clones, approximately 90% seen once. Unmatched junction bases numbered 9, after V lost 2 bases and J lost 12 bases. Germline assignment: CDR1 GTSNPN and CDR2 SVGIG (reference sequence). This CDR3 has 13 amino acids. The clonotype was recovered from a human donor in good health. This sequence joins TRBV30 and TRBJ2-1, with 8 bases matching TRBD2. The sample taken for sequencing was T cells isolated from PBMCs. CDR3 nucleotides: TGTGCCTGGAGTAGGGCGGGAGGTGTGGGGCAGTTCTTC. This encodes CAWSRAGGVGQFF.